This is a list of T cell receptor beta chains from one sample in a study of CD4 T cells in relation to SARS-CoV-2 and coronaviruses. Produced via immunoSEQ multiplex PCR; TCRdb's table is partial and in-frame only. Of roughly 57,000 clones in the sample, roughly 90% were seen once. The sequenced sample was memory CD4+ T cells from PBMCs. These receptors all stem from a human donor in good health. Both conserved end residues are part of each CDR3. D genes are given only for firm matches. Size tells how often a clone was seen (once, few, many) or the class of an expanded clone, and some rows leave it out.

j_gene: TRBJ2-6
abundance: NA
v_gene: TRBV6-2/TRBV6-3
d_gene: NA
CDR3nt: TGTGCCAGCAGTTTGATGGGGAGGGGGGCCAACGTCCTGACTTTC
CDR3aa: CASSLMGRGANVLTF

j_gene: TRBJ2-1
abundance: NA
v_gene: TRBV19
d_gene: NA
CDR3nt: TGTGCCTCCATGGCACAGACCTACAATGAGCAGTTCTTC
CDR3aa: CASMAQTYNEQFF

j_gene: TRBJ2-7
abundance: few
v_gene: TRBV5-4
d_gene: TRBD1
CDR3nt: TGTGCCAGCAGCTTAAGGACAGGGACGGGCATAGGCGAGCAGTACTTC
CDR3aa: CASSLRTGTGIGEQYF

j_gene: TRBJ2-5
abundance: NA
v_gene: TRBV9
d_gene: NA
CDR3nt: TGTGCCAGCAGCGAAACTAGGGTTTCAGAGACCCAGTACTTC
CDR3aa: CASSETRVSETQYF

j_gene: TRBJ2-3
abundance: NA
v_gene: TRBV15
d_gene: NA
CDR3nt: TGTGCCACCAGCAGAGATCGTCTAGGCCCAGATACGCAGTATTTT
CDR3aa: CATSRDRLGPDTQYF

j_gene: TRBJ2-6
abundance: NA
v_gene: TRBV5-1
d_gene: TRBD1
CDR3nt: TGCGCCAGCAGCTTGATGGGACAGGGGGCGCGAGGGGCCAACGTCCTGACTTTC
CDR3aa: CASSLMGQGARGANVLTF

j_gene: TRBJ2-3
abundance: NA
v_gene: TRBV6-5
d_gene: NA
CDR3nt: TGTGCCAGCAGGGCTACACACGCGGATACGCAGTATTTT
CDR3aa: CASRATHADTQYF

j_gene: TRBJ1-1
abundance: NA
v_gene: TRBV9
d_gene: NA
CDR3nt: TGTGCCAGCAGCGTAATGGGAGGGAACACTGAAGCTTTCTTT
CDR3aa: CASSVMGGNTEAFF

j_gene: TRBJ2-5
abundance: NA
v_gene: TRBV24-1
d_gene: TRBD2
CDR3nt: TGTGCCACCAGTGATCCCCCGGGACTAGGGTTAGAGACCCAGTACTTC
CDR3aa: CATSDPPGLGLETQYF

j_gene: TRBJ2-3
abundance: NA
v_gene: TRBV18
d_gene: NA
CDR3nt: TGTGCCAGCTCACCCCCCCGGTCTAGCACAGATACGCAGTATTTT
CDR3aa: CASSPPRSSTDTQYF

j_gene: TRBJ1-4
abundance: NA
v_gene: TRBV2
d_gene: TRBD1
CDR3nt: TGTGCCAGCACAAGGGACAGTAATGAAAAACTGTTTTTT
CDR3aa: CASTRDSNEKLFF

j_gene: TRBJ2-5
abundance: NA
v_gene: TRBV4-1
d_gene: NA
CDR3nt: TGCGCCAGCAGCCAGGGAGGACTAGTTGGGGGCGAGACCCAGTACTTC
CDR3aa: CASSQGGLVGGETQYF

j_gene: TRBJ2-6
abundance: once
v_gene: TRBV27
d_gene: NA
CDR3nt: TGTGCCAGCAGCGCCCATTTACGAGGGGCCAACGTCCTGACTTTC
CDR3aa: CASSAHLRGANVLTF

j_gene: TRBJ2-2
abundance: NA
v_gene: TRBV7-9
d_gene: NA
CDR3nt: TGTGCCAGCACCGTAACCGTCGGGGAGCTGTTTTTT
CDR3aa: CASTVTVGELFF

j_gene: TRBJ1-3
abundance: NA
v_gene: TRBV3-1/TRBV3-2
d_gene: NA
CDR3nt: TGTGCCAGCAGCCAGCCCACAGGGAATACTGGAAACACCATATATTTT
CDR3aa: CASSQPTGNTGNTIYF

j_gene: TRBJ2-1
abundance: once
v_gene: TRBV7-3
d_gene: NA
CDR3nt: TGTGCCAGCAGGAGCGGATTCTCCTACAATGAGCAGTTCTTC
CDR3aa: CASRSGFSYNEQFF

j_gene: TRBJ2-2
abundance: NA
v_gene: TRBV24-1
d_gene: TRBD2
CDR3nt: TGTGCCACCAGTGTCAAACCCGGGACTAGCGGGAGAGGGAACACCGGGGAGCTGTTTTTT
CDR3aa: CATSVKPGTSGRGNTGELFF

j_gene: TRBJ2-6
abundance: NA
v_gene: TRBV5-1
d_gene: NA
CDR3nt: TGCGCCAGCAGCTTGGTGGGTAGCTCTGGGGCCAACGTCCTGACTTTC
CDR3aa: CASSLVGSSGANVLTF

j_gene: TRBJ2-1
abundance: once
v_gene: TRBV5-1
d_gene: NA
CDR3nt: TGCGCCAGCAACGCCGGGAGCTCCTACAATGAGCAGTTCTTC
CDR3aa: CASNAGSSYNEQFF

j_gene: TRBJ2-3
abundance: NA
v_gene: TRBV15
d_gene: NA
CDR3nt: TGTGCCACCAGCAGACTCACAGATACGCAGTATTTT
CDR3aa: CATSRLTDTQYF

j_gene: TRBJ1-4
abundance: NA
v_gene: TRBV5-6
d_gene: NA
CDR3nt: TGTGCCAGCAGCTTGAGGGGTTTGACTAATGAAAAACTGTTTTTT
CDR3aa: CASSLRGLTNEKLFF

j_gene: TRBJ2-1
abundance: NA
v_gene: TRBV2
d_gene: TRBD2
CDR3nt: TGTGCCAGCACCAATACTGGATCACTAGCGCCGAGAGAGTACAATGAGCAGTTCTTC
CDR3aa: CASTNTGSLAPREYNEQFF

j_gene: TRBJ2-7
abundance: NA
v_gene: TRBV24-1
d_gene: NA
CDR3nt: TGTGCCACCAGTGCCGCCGGCGAGGGGTTGGCCTACGAGCAGTACTTC
CDR3aa: CATSAAGEGLAYEQYF

j_gene: TRBJ1-2
abundance: NA
v_gene: TRBV6-5
d_gene: NA
CDR3nt: TGTGCCAGCAGCGGCGGGACCCTAATCAGTGGCTACACCTTC
CDR3aa: CASSGGTLISGYTF

j_gene: TRBJ2-5
abundance: NA
v_gene: TRBV7-8
d_gene: NA
CDR3nt: TGTGCCAGCAGCTTAGCCCCGGGATGGGGCCAAGAGACCCAGTACTTC
CDR3aa: CASSLAPGWGQETQYF

j_gene: TRBJ2-2
abundance: NA
v_gene: TRBV5-8
d_gene: NA
CDR3nt: TGTGCCAGCAGCTTGCGTTACGGTATGAACACCGGGGAGCTGTTTTTT
CDR3aa: CASSLRYGMNTGELFF

j_gene: TRBJ2-5
abundance: NA
v_gene: TRBV3-1/TRBV3-2
d_gene: TRBD2
CDR3nt: TGTGCCAGCAGCCAAACCGGGACTAGAAGGGAGGAGACCCAGTACTTC
CDR3aa: CASSQTGTRREETQYF

j_gene: TRBJ2-5
abundance: few
v_gene: TRBV11-2
d_gene: NA
CDR3nt: TGTGCCAGCAGCTTAGTTTTTGAGACCCAGTACTTC
CDR3aa: CASSLVFETQYF

j_gene: TRBJ1-4
abundance: NA
v_gene: TRBV27
d_gene: NA
CDR3nt: TGTGCCAGCAGCCGGACAGTATCTCTCGAAAAACTGTTTTTT
CDR3aa: CASSRTVSLEKLFF

j_gene: TRBJ1-5
abundance: NA
v_gene: TRBV28
d_gene: NA
CDR3nt: TGTGCCAGCAGTTTAATGGACTTAGCGGTTTATCAGCCCCAGCATTTT
CDR3aa: CASSLMDLAVYQPQHF

j_gene: TRBJ2-7
abundance: NA
v_gene: TRBV27
d_gene: TRBD2
CDR3nt: TGTGCCAGCAGTCGTAGCGGGGCTTCCTACGAGCAGTACTTC
CDR3aa: CASSRSGASYEQYF

j_gene: TRBJ2-5
abundance: once
v_gene: TRBV3-1/TRBV3-2
d_gene: TRBD1
CDR3nt: TGTGCCAGCAGCAACCGTGACAGGGGGGAAGAGACCCAGTACTTC
CDR3aa: CASSNRDRGEETQYF

j_gene: TRBJ2-7
abundance: NA
v_gene: TRBV5-1
d_gene: NA
CDR3nt: TGCGCCAGCAGCTTGGCACTGGGATCCGGGAACGAGCAGTACTTC
CDR3aa: CASSLALGSGNEQYF